This passage covers 9 T cell receptor beta chains from one sample sequenced in a study of yellow fever vaccine responses in identical twins. TCRdb reprocessed the RT-PCR reads via MiXCR and lists one record per CDR3 protein. Among around 2,500 distinct CDR3 sequences listed, approximately 80% were seen once. The source material was T cells from blood (PBMCs), unsorted or a sorted subset (not recorded which), sampled before or after yellow fever vaccination (not recorded which). These receptors came from a female donor who received the yellow fever vaccine.

The chain combines TRBV27 with TRBJ2-7; 7 bases map to TRBD2. The CDR3 contains 14 residues. The germline CDR1 and CDR2 sequences are MNHEY and SMNVEV (reference sequence). With V trimmed by 0 bases and J by 3 bases, 2 bases remained unmatched. CDR3 sequence reads: CASSLSGGNYEQYF. The CDR3 DNA follows: TGTGCCAGCAGTTTATCGGGAGGGAACTACGAGCAGTACTTC.

V gene TRBV12-5 combines with J gene TRBJ1-1; maybe TRBD1 (5 bases). Germline V CDR1 and CDR2: LGHNT, FRNRAP. The V gene lost 6 bases and the J gene lost 1 base, with 9 bases spanning the gap. The CDR3 totals 13 residues. DNA of the CDR3: TGTGCTAGTGGCTGGGACGGGAACACTGAAGCTTTCTTT. Its protein is CASGWDGNTEAFF.

The chain recombines TRBV5-1 with TRBJ2-7; possible D gene TRBD2, 6 bases. V was cut by 5 bases and J by 5 bases, with 11 bases left in between. The CDR3 has 12 residues. CDR1 is SGHRS and CDR2 is YFSETQ in the germline V gene. CDR3 loop: CASSNGRNEQYF. DNA of the CDR3: TGCGCCAGCAGTAACGGGAGAAACGAGCAGTACTTC. Supplemented by reference TRBV5-1 and TRBJ2-7, the full variable domain reads KAGVTQTPRYLIKTRGQQVTLSCSPISGHRSVSWYQQTPGQGLQFLFEYFSETQRNKGNFPGRFSGRQFSNSRSEMNVSTLELGDSALYLCASSNGRNEQYFGPGTRLTVT.

This rearrangement joins TRBV29-1 to TRBJ2-7; possibly TRBD2 for D (6 bases). V lost 6 bases to trimming and J lost 7 bases, with 13 bases between them. The CDR3 covers 11 residues. Germline CDR1 SQVTM, CDR2 ANQGSEA. The DNA for the CDR3 is TGCAGCGTCCAAAAGGAGGGGGAGCAGTACTTC. It yields the protein CSVQKEGEQYF.

This chain links TRBV15 with TRBJ1-1; TRBD1 might be the D (5 bases). Trimming removed 5 bases from V and 6 bases from J, with 16 bases in between. The CDR3 sequence is 14 residues long. Germline CDR1 is LNHNV and CDR2 is YYDKDF (reference sequence). CDR3 loop: CATSLPGQGPEAFF. The CDR3 bases are TGTGCCACCAGCTTACCAGGACAAGGACCTGAAGCTTTCTTT. The full variable domain, rest sourced from reference TRBV15 and TRBJ1-1, is DAMVIQNPRYQVTQFGKPVTLSCSQTLNHNVMYWYQQKSSQAPKLLFHYYDKDFNNEADTPDNFQSRRPNTSFCFLDIRSPGLGDTAMYLCATSLPGQGPEAFFGQGTRLTVV.

This clonotype turned up a few times. This sequence joins TRBV7-2 and TRBJ2-3; 9 bases align to TRBD2. The J segment lost 2 bases and the V segment lost 1 base, leaving 4 bases of the junction unmatched. CDR3 length: 16 residues. Per germline, CDR1 SGHTA and CDR2 FQGNSA. The CDR3: CASSLGASGNTDTQYF. DNA of the CDR3: TGTGCCAGCAGCTTAGGCGCTAGCGGGAACACAGATACGCAGTATTTT.

This clonotype is large (0.1 to 1%) by share. The chain recombines TRBV15 with TRBJ1-1; D gene uncertain. V was cut by 10 bases and J by 1 base, with 10 bases left in between. Germline V gives CDR1 LNHNV, CDR2 YYDKDF (reference sequence). The CDR3 has 12 residues. The CDR3 region has the DNA TGTGCCATCGGAGCCGGGAACACTGAAGCTTTCTTT. It encodes CAIGAGNTEAFF.

This chain connects TRBV11-1 to TRBJ2-2; TRBD2 aligns across 11 bases. The CDR3 is 16 residues long. V lost 5 bases and J lost 4; bases outside the gene matches: 6. The V gene's germline CDR1 is SGHAT and CDR2 FQDESV (reference sequence). CDR3 sequence reads: CASSAPGLAATGELFF. The CDR3 coding sequence is TGTGCCAGCAGCGCCCCGGGACTAGCGGCCACCGGGGAGCTGTTTTTT.

The gene calls are TRBV4-1 and TRBJ2-7; D might be TRBD2 (5 bases). Germline-derived CDR1 and CDR2 are MGHRA and YSYEKL. This CDR3 is 13 amino acids long. The V gene lost 1 base and the J gene lost 7 bases, with 11 bases spanning the gap. CDR3 bases: TGCGCCAGCAGCCAAGGCCCGGGAAGGGAGCAGTACTTC. Its translation is CASSQGPGREQYF.